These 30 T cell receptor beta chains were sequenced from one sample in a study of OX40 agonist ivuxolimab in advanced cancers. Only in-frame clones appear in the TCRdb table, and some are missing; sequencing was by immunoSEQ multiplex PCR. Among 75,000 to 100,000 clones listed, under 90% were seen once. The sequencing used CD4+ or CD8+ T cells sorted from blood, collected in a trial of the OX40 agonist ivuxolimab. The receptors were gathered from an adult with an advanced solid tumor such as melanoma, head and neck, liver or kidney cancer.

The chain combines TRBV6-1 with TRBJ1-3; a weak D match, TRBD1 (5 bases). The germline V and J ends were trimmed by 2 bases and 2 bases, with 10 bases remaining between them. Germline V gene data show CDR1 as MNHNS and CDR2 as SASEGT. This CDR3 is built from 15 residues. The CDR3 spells CASSERDGTGNTIYF. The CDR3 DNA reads TGTGCCAGCAGTGAACGGGACGGAACTGGAAACACCATATATTTT.

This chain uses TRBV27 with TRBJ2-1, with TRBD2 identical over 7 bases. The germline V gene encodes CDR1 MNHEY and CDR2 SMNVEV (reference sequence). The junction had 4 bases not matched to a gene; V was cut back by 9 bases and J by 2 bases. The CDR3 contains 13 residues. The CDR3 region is CASSGTTYNEQFF. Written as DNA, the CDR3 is TGTGCCAGTTCCGGGACTACCTACAATGAGCAGTTCTTC.

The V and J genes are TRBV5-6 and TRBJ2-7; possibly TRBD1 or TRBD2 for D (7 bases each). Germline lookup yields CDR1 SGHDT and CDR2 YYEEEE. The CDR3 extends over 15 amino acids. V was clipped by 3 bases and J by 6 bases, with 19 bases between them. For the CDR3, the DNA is TGTGCCAGCAGCTCCAGGGGGGGACCCCGGGCCGAGCAGTACTTC. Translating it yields CASSSRGGPRAEQYF.

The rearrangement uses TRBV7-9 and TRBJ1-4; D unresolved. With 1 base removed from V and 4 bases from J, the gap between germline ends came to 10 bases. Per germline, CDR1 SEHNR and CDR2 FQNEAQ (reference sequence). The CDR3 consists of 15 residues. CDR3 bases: TGTGCCAGCAGCTTAGAGAGGGCGGTTAATGAAAAACTGTTTTTT. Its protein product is CASSLERAVNEKLFF.

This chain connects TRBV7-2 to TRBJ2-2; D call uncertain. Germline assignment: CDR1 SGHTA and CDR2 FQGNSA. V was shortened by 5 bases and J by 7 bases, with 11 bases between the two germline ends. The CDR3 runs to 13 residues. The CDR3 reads CASSRDQSGELFF. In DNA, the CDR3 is TGTGCCAGCAGCCGAGATCAGAGCGGGGAGCTGTTTTTT. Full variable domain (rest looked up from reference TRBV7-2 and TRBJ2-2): GAGVSQSPSNKVTEKGKDVELRCDPISGHTALYWYRQSLGQGLEFLIYFQGNSAPDKSGLPSDRFSAERTGGSVSTLTIQRTQQEDSAVYLCASSRDQSGELFFGEGSRLTVL.

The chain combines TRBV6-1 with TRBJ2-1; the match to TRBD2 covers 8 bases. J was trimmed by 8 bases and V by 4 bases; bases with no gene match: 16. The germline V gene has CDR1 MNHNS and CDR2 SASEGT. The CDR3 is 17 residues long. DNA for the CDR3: TGTGCCAGCAGTGGGAGAGCAACTAGCGGAGGGGGGGATGAGCAGTTCTTC. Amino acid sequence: CASSGRATSGGGDEQFF.

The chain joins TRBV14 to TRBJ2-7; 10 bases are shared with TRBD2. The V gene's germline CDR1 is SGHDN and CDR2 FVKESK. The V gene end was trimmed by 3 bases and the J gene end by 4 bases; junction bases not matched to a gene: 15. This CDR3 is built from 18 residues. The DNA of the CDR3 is TGTGCCAGCAGCCAGAAGAAGGGAGCTAGCGGGAGAGGGTACGAGCAGTACTTC. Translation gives CASSQKKGASGRGYEQYF.

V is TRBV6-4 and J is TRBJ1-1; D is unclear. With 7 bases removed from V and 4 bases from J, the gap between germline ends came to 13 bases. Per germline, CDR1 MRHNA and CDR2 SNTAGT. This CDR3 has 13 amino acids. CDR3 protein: CASKTSGSTEAFF. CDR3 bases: TGTGCCAGCAAAACTTCGGGTTCCACTGAAGCTTTCTTT.

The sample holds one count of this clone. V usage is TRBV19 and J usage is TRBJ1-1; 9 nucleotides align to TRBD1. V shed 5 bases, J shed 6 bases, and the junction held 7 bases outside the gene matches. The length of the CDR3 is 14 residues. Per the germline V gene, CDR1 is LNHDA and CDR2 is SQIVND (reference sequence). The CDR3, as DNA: TGTGCCAGTAGTCGACCCGGACAGGGGTCTGAAGCTTTCTTT. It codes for CASSRPGQGSEAFF.

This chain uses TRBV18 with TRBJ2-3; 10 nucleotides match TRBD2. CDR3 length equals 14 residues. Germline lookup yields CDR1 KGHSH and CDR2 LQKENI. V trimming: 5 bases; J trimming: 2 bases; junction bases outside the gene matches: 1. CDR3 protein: CASSGLAVTDTQYF. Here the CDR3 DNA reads TGTGCCAGCTCAGGACTAGCGGTCACAGATACGCAGTATTTT.

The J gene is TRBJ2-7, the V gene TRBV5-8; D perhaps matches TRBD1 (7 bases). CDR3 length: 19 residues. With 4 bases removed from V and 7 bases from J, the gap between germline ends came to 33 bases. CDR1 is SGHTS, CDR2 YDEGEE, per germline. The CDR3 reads CASSTNPHRGTASRGEQYF. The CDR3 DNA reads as TGTGCCAGCAGCACAAACCCCCACCGCGGGACAGCTTCCAGGGGGGAGCAGTACTTC.

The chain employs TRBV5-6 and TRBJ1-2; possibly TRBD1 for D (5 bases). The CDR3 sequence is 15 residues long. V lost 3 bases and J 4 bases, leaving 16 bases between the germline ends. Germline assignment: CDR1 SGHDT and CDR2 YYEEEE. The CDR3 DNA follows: TGTGCCAGCAGCTCAGGGTCGGGTCAATTCTATGGCTACACCTTC. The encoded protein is CASSSGSGQFYGYTF.

Here the CDR3 DNA reads TGTGCCAGCAGCCCCTTCGGACAGAGCTCCTATAATTCACCCCTCCACTTT. Residues: CASSPFGQSSYNSPLHF. V is TRBV9 and J is TRBJ1-6; the D gene is possibly TRBD1 (6 bases). The CDR3 runs to 17 residues. V was pared by 4 bases and J by 0 bases, with 14 bases between. Germline V gives CDR1 SGDLS, CDR2 YYNGEE.

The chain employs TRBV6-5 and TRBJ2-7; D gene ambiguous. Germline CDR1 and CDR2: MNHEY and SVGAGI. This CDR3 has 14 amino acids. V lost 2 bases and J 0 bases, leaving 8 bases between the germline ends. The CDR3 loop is CASSYTADSYEQYF. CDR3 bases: TGTGCCAGCAGTTACACGGCCGACTCCTACGAGCAGTACTTC.

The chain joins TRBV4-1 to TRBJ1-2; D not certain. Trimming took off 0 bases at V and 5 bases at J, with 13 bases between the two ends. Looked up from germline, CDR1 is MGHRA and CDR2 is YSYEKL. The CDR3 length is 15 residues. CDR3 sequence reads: CASSQEGYPLYGYTF. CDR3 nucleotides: TGCGCCAGCAGCCAAGAGGGTTACCCCCTTTATGGCTACACCTTC.

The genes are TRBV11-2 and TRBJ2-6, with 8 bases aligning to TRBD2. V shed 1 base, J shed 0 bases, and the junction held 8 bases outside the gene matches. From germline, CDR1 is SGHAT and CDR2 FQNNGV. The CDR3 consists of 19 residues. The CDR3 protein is CASSLVPPGLVSGANVLTF. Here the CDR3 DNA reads TGTGCCAGCAGCTTAGTACCGCCGGGACTAGTCTCTGGGGCCAACGTCCTGACTTTC.

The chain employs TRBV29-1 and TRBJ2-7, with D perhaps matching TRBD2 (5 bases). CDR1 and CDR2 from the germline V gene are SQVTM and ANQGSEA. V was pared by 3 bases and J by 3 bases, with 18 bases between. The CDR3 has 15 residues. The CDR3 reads CSVDPDYPNLYEQYF. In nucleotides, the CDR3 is TGCAGCGTTGACCCCGACTACCCTAACCTCTACGAGCAGTACTTC.

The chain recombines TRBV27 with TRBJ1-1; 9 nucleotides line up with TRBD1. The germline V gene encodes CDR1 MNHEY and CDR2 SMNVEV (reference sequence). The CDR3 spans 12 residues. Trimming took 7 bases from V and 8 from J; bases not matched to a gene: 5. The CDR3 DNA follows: TGTGCCAGCACTTCGGGACAGGGCGAAGCTTTCTTT. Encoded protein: CASTSGQGEAFF.

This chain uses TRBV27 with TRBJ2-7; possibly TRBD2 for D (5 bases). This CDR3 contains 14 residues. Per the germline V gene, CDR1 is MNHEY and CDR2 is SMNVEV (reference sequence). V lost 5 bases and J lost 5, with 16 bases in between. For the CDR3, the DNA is TGTGCCAGCAGTCTCCGAGGGTCTGGGGACGAGCAGTACTTC. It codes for CASSLRGSGDEQYF.

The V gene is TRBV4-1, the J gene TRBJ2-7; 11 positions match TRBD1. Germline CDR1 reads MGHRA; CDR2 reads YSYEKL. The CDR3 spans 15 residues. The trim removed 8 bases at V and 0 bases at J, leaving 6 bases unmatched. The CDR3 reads CASATGTGGSYEQYF. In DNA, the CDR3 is TGCGCCAGCGCGACCGGGACAGGGGGCTCCTACGAGCAGTACTTC.

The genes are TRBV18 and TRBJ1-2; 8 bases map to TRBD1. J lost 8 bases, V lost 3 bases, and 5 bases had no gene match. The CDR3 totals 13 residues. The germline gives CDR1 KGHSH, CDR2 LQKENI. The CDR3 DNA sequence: TGTGCCAGCTCACCGGACAGGGAAACGGGCTACACCTTC. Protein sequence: CASSPDRETGYTF.

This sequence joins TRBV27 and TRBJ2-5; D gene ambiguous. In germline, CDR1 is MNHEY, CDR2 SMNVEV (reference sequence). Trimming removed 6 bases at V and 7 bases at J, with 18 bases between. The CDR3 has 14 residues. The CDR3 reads CASSYLGPPGTQYF. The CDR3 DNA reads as TGTGCCAGCAGCTACCTTGGACCCCCGGGGACCCAGTACTTC.

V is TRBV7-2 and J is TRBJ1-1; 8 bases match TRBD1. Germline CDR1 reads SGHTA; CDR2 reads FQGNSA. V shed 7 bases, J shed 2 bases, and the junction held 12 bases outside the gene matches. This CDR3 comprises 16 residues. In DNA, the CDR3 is TGTGCCAGCACAGCCCCGGGACAGGTCCACAACACTGAAGCTTTCTTT. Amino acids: CASTAPGQVHNTEAFF.

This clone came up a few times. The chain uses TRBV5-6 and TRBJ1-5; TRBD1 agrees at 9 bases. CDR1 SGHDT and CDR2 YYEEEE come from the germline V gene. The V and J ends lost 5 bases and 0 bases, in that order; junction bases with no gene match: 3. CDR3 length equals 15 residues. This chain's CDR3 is CASRRTGVSNQPQHF. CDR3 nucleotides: TGTGCCAGCAGGCGGACAGGGGTTAGCAATCAGCCCCAGCATTTT.

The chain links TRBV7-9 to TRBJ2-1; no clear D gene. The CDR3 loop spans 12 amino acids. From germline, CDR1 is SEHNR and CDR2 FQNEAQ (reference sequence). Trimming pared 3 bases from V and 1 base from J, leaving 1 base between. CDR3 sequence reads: CASSLSYNEQFF. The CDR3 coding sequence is TGTGCCAGCAGCTTGTCCTACAATGAGCAGTTCTTC.

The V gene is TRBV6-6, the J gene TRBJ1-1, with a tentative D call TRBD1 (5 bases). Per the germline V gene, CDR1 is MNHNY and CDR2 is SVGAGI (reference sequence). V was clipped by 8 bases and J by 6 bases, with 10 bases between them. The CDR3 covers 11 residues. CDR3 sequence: CASLDIAEAFF. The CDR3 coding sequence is TGTGCCAGCCTGGACATCGCTGAAGCTTTCTTT.

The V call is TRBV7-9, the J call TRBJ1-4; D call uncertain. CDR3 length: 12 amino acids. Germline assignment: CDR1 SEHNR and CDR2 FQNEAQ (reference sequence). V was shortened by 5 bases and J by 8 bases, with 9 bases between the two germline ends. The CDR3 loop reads CASSQQPEKLFF. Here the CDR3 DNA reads TGTGCCAGCAGCCAACAGCCCGAAAAACTGTTTTTT.

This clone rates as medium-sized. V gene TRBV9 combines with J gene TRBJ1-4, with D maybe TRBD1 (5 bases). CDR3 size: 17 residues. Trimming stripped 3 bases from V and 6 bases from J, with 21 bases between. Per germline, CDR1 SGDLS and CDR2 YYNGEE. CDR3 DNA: TGTGCCAGCAGCGCTTTGGACATGGATTTTTCCGATGAAAAACTGTTTTTT. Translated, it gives CASSALDMDFSDEKLFF.

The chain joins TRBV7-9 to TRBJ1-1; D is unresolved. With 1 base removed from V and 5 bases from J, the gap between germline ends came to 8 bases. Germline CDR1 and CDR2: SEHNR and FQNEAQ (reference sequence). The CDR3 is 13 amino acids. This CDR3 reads CASSLDPGTEAFF. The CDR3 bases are TGTGCCAGCAGCTTAGACCCGGGAACTGAAGCTTTCTTT.

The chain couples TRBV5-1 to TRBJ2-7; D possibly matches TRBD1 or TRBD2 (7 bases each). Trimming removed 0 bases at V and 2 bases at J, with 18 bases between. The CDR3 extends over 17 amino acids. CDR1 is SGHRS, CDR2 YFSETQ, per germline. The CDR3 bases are TGCGCCAGCAGCTTGGCTGCCGGGGCAGGGGGGGCCTACGAGCAGTACTTC. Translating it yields CASSLAAGAGGAYEQYF. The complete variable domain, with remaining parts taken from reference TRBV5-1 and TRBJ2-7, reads KAGVTQTPRYLIKTRGQQVTLSCSPISGHRSVSWYQQTPGQGLQFLFEYFSETQRNKGNFPGRFSGRQFSNSRSEMNVSTLELGDSALYLCASSLAAGAGGAYEQYFGPGTRLTVT.